Included here is one TCR beta chain sequence, with context. Antigen: not known. The entry originates in a study of T cells expressing NK-cell markers. Study summary: From sorted CD3+CD56+NKG2C+, CD3+CD56+NKG2C- and CD3+CD56-NKG2C+ T cells came the TCR beta repertoires. One of the eight sequenced donors was seronegative, whereas the other seven were HCMV-seropositive. Whole-study findings and limits: In several donors, dominant clonotypes made up about 25-65% of CD3+CD56-NKG2C+ cells.

5'RACE template switching with UMIs produced the TCR beta cDNA. From the 5' RACE reads, TCRdb lists one entry per CDR3 protein and no DNA. Its table records 400,000 to 550,000 distinct CDR3 sequences. The CDR3 is 13 residues long. In germline, CDR1 is DFQATT, CDR2 SNEGSKA (reference sequence). The sequence was collected from a woman aged 18 to 75 in good health. Specimen: blood T cells: a sorted CD56 or NKG2C T cell subset, CD4+ or CD8+ T cells, or bulk PBMC T cells (not recorded which). This rearrangement joins TRBV20-1 to TRBJ2-1; the TCRdb call, TRBD1, lacks DNA for checking. CDR3 sequence: CSAREDSYNEQFF.